Presented here are 3 T cell receptor beta chains from one specimen sequenced in a study of T cells in Graves' hyperthyroidism and ophthalmopathy. Using RNA transcripts as the source, TCR beta CDR3 regions were amplified. The study used the HTBI primer set for a first-round RT-PCR of the TCR CDR3. In TCRdb, the multiplex PCR reads were re-called with MiXCR into one record per CDR3 protein. The sample lists 500,000 to 650,000 distinct CDR3 sequences; around 15% were seen once. The sample comprised blood. The receptors stem from a woman in her forties with Graves' hyperthyroidism.

V usage is TRBV4-2 and J usage is TRBJ2-1; D unresolved. V dropped 0 bases and J dropped 9 bases, with 21 bases sitting between them. In germline, CDR1 is LGHNA, CDR2 YNFKEQ. CDR3 size: 17 residues. The CDR3 DNA follows: TGTGCCAGCAGCCAAGAGAGGTTTAGAGCTACCGCTAGTGAGCAGTTCTTC. It codes for CASSQERFRATASEQFF.

This clonotype was seen more than once but under ten times. This chain uses TRBV29-1 with TRBJ2-2; 8 positions agree with TRBD2. V lost 6 bases and J lost 1; bases outside the gene matches: 7. Germline V gene sequence: CDR1 SQVTM, CDR2 ANQGSEA. The CDR3 runs 15 residues. CDR3 in amino acids: CSVTREGENTGELFF. Written as DNA, the CDR3 is TGCAGCGTCACACGGGAGGGAGAGAACACCGGGGAGCTGTTTTTT.

The table lists this clonotype with many counts. At one end, the junction sequence differs from germline, possibly due to a read error. This rearrangement joins TRBV18 to TRBJ2-7, with D tentatively TRBD2 (5 bases). This CDR3 spans 13 amino acids. Germline V gene sequence: CDR1 KGHSH, CDR2 LQKENI. DNA for the CDR3: TGTGCCAGCTCACGAGAACCTGAGGGAGAGCGGTACTTC. It specifies CASSREPEGERYF. Based on the CDR3 plus reference TRBV18 and TRBJ2-7, the full variable domain is NAGVMQNPRHLVRRRGQEARLRCSPMKGHSHVYWYRQLPEEGLKFMVYLQKENIIDESGMPKERFSAEFPKEGPSILRIQQVVRGDSAAYFCASSREPEGERYFGPGTRLTVT.